This is a list of T cell receptor beta chains from one sample in a study of cytomegalovirus exposure and HLA in healthy donors. Some clones are missing from TCRdb's copy, which holds only in-frame ones; the method was immunoSEQ multiplex PCR. Of 100,000 to 150,000 clones in the sample, about four fifths were seen once. What was sequenced was PBMCs. These receptors originate from a man aged 18-30 years in good health and CMV-seronegative. Each CDR3 is given with its conserved first and last residue. Each record gives: J gene, clone size, V gene, CDR3 protein. Only some rows state a clone size, as once, few, many or a class for expanded clones.

TRBJ1-2,-,TRBV23-1,CASSQTSTGEGPYGYTF
TRBJ2-7,few,TRBV28,CASSFPGSHEQYF
TRBJ2-7,-,TRBV6-6,CASSYARDRGYEQYF
TRBJ1-5,few,TRBV4-1,CASSQPGQLPNQPQHF
TRBJ2-5,-,TRBV27,CASSSRTGRQETQYF
TRBJ1-2,-,TRBV6-5,CASSYDRSDGYTF
TRBJ2-3,-,TRBV9,CASSVASGYTDTQYF
TRBJ2-7,-,TRBV9,CASNRGIQGSGEQYF
TRBJ1-1,-,TRBV7-8,CASSLPRPGGGGNTEAFF
TRBJ2-3,-,TRBV4-3,CASSQDWQLGATQYF
TRBJ1-5,once,TRBV2,CASSGQNSNQPQHF
TRBJ1-2,few,TRBV5-1,CASSSTLPGQGYGYTF
TRBJ1-2,-,TRBV10-2,CASLPTARDGYTF
TRBJ1-2,-,TRBV6-1,CATDQETGGYGYTF
TRBJ2-7,-,TRBV6-5,CASSPGTEQYF
TRBJ1-2,-,TRBV19,CASRAPADYGYTF
TRBJ1-2,-,TRBV20-1,CSARGTGGRTF
-,-,TRBV5-6,CASSWGYEQYF